This is a list of T cell receptor beta chains from one sample in a study of Ad26.COV2.S vaccination and SARS-CoV-2 variants. Using immunoSEQ multiplex PCR, the repertoire was profiled, and TCRdb retains in-frame clones only, with some absent. The sample has over 300,000 clones; 83% are singletons. Sequences were derived from peripheral blood, sampled in a trial of Ad26.COV2.S vaccine versus placebo. All receptors come from a person between 18 and 65 years old who received the Ad26.COV2.S COVID-19 vaccine or a placebo. Both conserved end residues are part of each CDR3. Each record gives: CDR3 protein, CDR3 DNA, D gene, clone size, V gene, J gene. A D gene is named only where the DNA matches it firmly. A row's size may be missing; if present it is once, few, many or a size class.

CDR3aa: CASSSLGRSTQYF
CDR3nt: TGTGCCAGCAGTTCACTAGGAAGGAGTACGCAGTATTTT
d_gene: NA
abundance: few
v_gene: TRBV27
j_gene: TRBJ2-3

CDR3aa: CASSQGASTPVYF
CDR3nt: TGCGCCAGCAGCCAAGGGGCCTCTACGCCCGTATATTTT
d_gene: NA
abundance: few
v_gene: TRBV4-1
j_gene: TRBJ1-3

CDR3aa: CASRETGVYEQYF
CDR3nt: TGCGCCAGTCGCGAGACAGGGGTCTACGAGCAGTACTTC
d_gene: TRBD1
abundance: NA
v_gene: TRBV5-1
j_gene: TRBJ2-7

CDR3aa: CASSLTLLAGGTDTQYF
CDR3nt: TGTGCCAGCAGCTTAACCCTACTAGCGGGGGGCACAGATACGCAGTATTTT
d_gene: TRBD2
abundance: NA
v_gene: TRBV7-3
j_gene: TRBJ2-3

CDR3aa: CASITAGGGELFF
CDR3nt: TGTGCCAGCATCACTGCGGGTGGCGGGGAGCTGTTTTTT
d_gene: NA
abundance: NA
v_gene: TRBV6-1
j_gene: TRBJ2-2

CDR3aa: CASSEGRQFF
CDR3nt: TGTGCCAGCAGTGAAGGTCGTCAGTTCTTC
d_gene: NA
abundance: once
v_gene: TRBV2
j_gene: TRBJ2-1

CDR3aa: CASSGVDNQPQHF
CDR3nt: TGTGCCAGCTCGGGAGTTGACAATCAGCCCCAGCATTTT
d_gene: NA
abundance: NA
v_gene: TRBV18
j_gene: TRBJ1-5

CDR3aa: CAISESGQGGEQYF
CDR3nt: TGTGCCATCAGTGAGTCGGGACAGGGGGGCGAGCAGTACTTC
d_gene: TRBD1
abundance: NA
v_gene: TRBV10-3
j_gene: TRBJ2-7

CDR3aa: CATSDFAGAGETQYF
CDR3nt: TGTGCCACCAGTGATTTTGCCGGGGCCGGGGAGACCCAGTACTTC
d_gene: NA
abundance: NA
v_gene: TRBV24-1
j_gene: TRBJ2-5

CDR3aa: CASNPGRHYGYTF
CDR3nt: TGTGCCAGCAACCCCGGACGGCACTATGGCTACACCTTC
d_gene: NA
abundance: NA
v_gene: TRBV6-6
j_gene: TRBJ1-2

CDR3aa: CASSYGGSGRNTEAFF
CDR3nt: TGTGCCAGCAGTTACGGAGGGTCGGGGAGGAACACTGAAGCTTTCTTT
d_gene: NA
abundance: few
v_gene: TRBV6-5
j_gene: TRBJ1-1

CDR3aa: CAWSTRTQGGHGYTF
CDR3nt: TGTGCCTGGAGTACCCGGACGCAGGGAGGGCATGGCTACACCTTC
d_gene: NA
abundance: NA
v_gene: TRBV30
j_gene: TRBJ1-2

CDR3aa: CASRDGTGGETQYF
CDR3nt: TGTGCCAGCAGGGACGGGACCGGGGGAGAGACCCAGTACTTC
d_gene: NA
abundance: NA
v_gene: TRBV6-5
j_gene: TRBJ2-5

CDR3aa: CASTQLAGATYEQYF
CDR3nt: TGTGCCAGCACCCAACTGGCGGGGGCAACCTACGAGCAGTACTTC
d_gene: NA
abundance: NA
v_gene: TRBV6-5
j_gene: TRBJ2-7

CDR3aa: CASSQPFAGHLNYGYTF
CDR3nt: TGTGCCAGCAGCCAACCGTTCGCGGGACACTTAAACTATGGCTACACCTTC
d_gene: NA
abundance: NA
v_gene: TRBV3-1/TRBV3-2
j_gene: TRBJ1-2

CDR3aa: CASTSERDTQYF
CDR3nt: TGTGCCAGCACCTCCGAAAGGGATACGCAGTATTTT
d_gene: NA
abundance: NA
v_gene: TRBV6-5
j_gene: TRBJ2-3

CDR3aa: CASSPDRGTDTQYF
CDR3nt: TGTGCCAGCTCACCGGACCGGGGGACAGATACGCAGTATTTT
d_gene: NA
abundance: NA
v_gene: TRBV18
j_gene: TRBJ2-3

CDR3aa: CASSLVRGNSPLHF
CDR3nt: TGTGCCAGCAGCTTAGTCAGGGGTAATTCACCCCTCCACTTT
d_gene: NA
abundance: NA
v_gene: TRBV5-6
j_gene: TRBJ1-6

CDR3aa: CASSSTPTPGTSGSNEQFF
CDR3nt: TGCGCCAGCAGCTCAACCCCGACCCCAGGGACTAGCGGGAGTAATGAGCAGTTCTTC
d_gene: TRBD2
abundance: NA
v_gene: TRBV5-1
j_gene: TRBJ2-1

CDR3aa: CSASPGQLFDTQYF
CDR3nt: TGCAGTGCTAGTCCGGGACAGCTTTTTGATACGCAGTATTTT
d_gene: TRBD1
abundance: NA
v_gene: TRBV20-1
j_gene: TRBJ2-3

CDR3aa: CASSPVGSLGYEQYF
CDR3nt: TGTGCCAGCAGCCCGGTGGGCTCGCTGGGCTACGAGCAGTACTTC
d_gene: NA
abundance: once
v_gene: TRBV7-2
j_gene: TRBJ2-7

CDR3aa: CACPQRPGANVLTF
CDR3nt: TGTGCCTGCCCTCAGAGGCCTGGGGCCAACGTCCTGACTTTC
d_gene: NA
abundance: NA
v_gene: TRBV30
j_gene: TRBJ2-6

CDR3aa: CASSFGYGRDYGYTF
CDR3nt: TGCGCCAGCAGCTTCGGGTATGGCAGGGACTATGGCTACACCTTC
d_gene: NA
abundance: NA
v_gene: TRBV5-1
j_gene: TRBJ1-2

CDR3aa: CASSTSSGTAGEKLFF
CDR3nt: TGTGCCAGCAGCACCTCTTCCGGGACCGCGGGGGAAAAACTGTTTTTT
d_gene: NA
abundance: NA
v_gene: TRBV7-2
j_gene: TRBJ1-4

CDR3aa: CASSTRLDLYYGYTF
CDR3nt: TGTGCCAGCAGCACCAGGCTGGACCTCTACTATGGCTACACCTTC
d_gene: NA
abundance: few
v_gene: TRBV27
j_gene: TRBJ1-2

CDR3aa: CASSLERLGQETQYF
CDR3nt: TGCGCCAGCAGCTTGGAACGGCTGGGCCAAGAGACCCAGTACTTC
d_gene: NA
abundance: NA
v_gene: TRBV5-1
j_gene: TRBJ2-5

CDR3aa: CASSVNEQYF
CDR3nt: TGCGCCAGCAGTGTAAACGAGCAGTACTTC
d_gene: NA
abundance: NA
v_gene: TRBV10-1
j_gene: TRBJ2-7

CDR3aa: CASTKEGRGEQFF
CDR3nt: TGTGCCAGCACTAAAGAGGGACGAGGTGAGCAGTTCTTC
d_gene: NA
abundance: NA
v_gene: TRBV2
j_gene: TRBJ2-1